The present entry profiles one T cell receptor beta chain with its context. What it recognizes is unknown. This may be a read error, as it is one base from a much larger clone. The final CDR3 position lacks the conserved phenylalanine or tryptophan, pointing to a likely read error. Points from the study as a whole: Tumor Tregs overlapped most with tumor, then blood, naive CD4+ cells.

TCRdb re-derived calls from the 5' RACE reads in MiXCR, one entry per CDR3 protein. The table shows 40,000 to 55,000 distinct CDR3 sequences, with roughly 23% occurring only once. Cells sorted as Tregs were CD4+, CD25+ and CD127-/low. The CDR3 is 14 residues long. V gave up 6 bases and J gave up 2 bases; unmatched junction bases: 2. The rearrangement joins TRBV12-3 or TRBV12-4 to TRBJ1-1; 11 positions agree with TRBD1. Material: Tregs sorted from a lymph node. The TCR sequence derives from a female donor with breast cancer. The CDR3 loop is CASRGTGGNTEAFS. The DNA of the CDR3 is TGTGCCAGCAGAGGGACAGGGGGAAACACTGAAGCTTTCTCT.